Listed below are T cell receptor beta chains from one sample, sequenced in a study of shared clonotypes between healthy human individuals. Here immunoSEQ multiplex PCR was the method, and the copy in TCRdb shows in-frame clones only, minus some. Of approximately 1.9 million clones listed, about 94% are singletons. Sequencing was carried out using naive CD8+ T cells from PBMCs. These receptors were obtained from a man aged 18 to 30 in good health. Some clones in this sample may be carry-over from other donors' samples. The CDR3 runs from the conserved cysteine through the conserved F or W. D genes are given only for firm matches. Expanded clones get a size class; other rows say once, few or many, or leave the size out.

TGTGCCAGCAGGCAGCGCTCTTGGGTGAAGCAGTTCTTC CASRQRSWVKQFF TRBV27 NA NA TRBJ2-1
TGCGCCAGCAGTGAGTCGATTAGCCACGAGCAGTACTTC CASSESISHEQYF TRBV10-1 NA NA TRBJ2-7
TGTGCCAGCAGCCACACCTACGAGCAGTACTTC CASSHTYEQYF TRBV11-2 NA NA TRBJ2-7
TGTGCCAGCAGCTCCGGGGGACGATTCACAGATACGCAGTATTTT CASSSGGRFTDTQYF TRBV9 NA NA TRBJ2-3
TGTGCCAGCAGCCAGGTCCTGGGAAGCATTCAGTACTTC CASSQVLGSIQYF TRBV14 NA NA TRBJ2-4
TGCAGCGTTGTGGAGGGGGCGCCGTGGGAGCAGTACTTC CSVVEGAPWEQYF TRBV29-1 NA NA TRBJ2-7
TGCAGCGTTCGGATAGCGGGGGGCCCCACAGATACGCAGTATTTT CSVRIAGGPTDTQYF TRBV29-1 NA TRBD2 TRBJ2-3
TGCAGCGTTGCGGGGACGGAGGATAGCACAGATACGCAGTATTTT CSVAGTEDSTDTQYF TRBV29-1 NA NA TRBJ2-3
TGTGCCAGCAGTGACCTCGAGACCTTATATAGCAATCAGCCCCAGCATTTT CASSDLETLYSNQPQHF TRBV6-1 NA NA TRBJ1-5
TGTGCCAGCAGCTTATACGGGGGAGGGCCTGAGCAGTTCTTC CASSLYGGGPEQFF TRBV13 NA TRBD2 TRBJ2-1
TGTGCCAGTAGTTTCGGGAGTCACACCGGGGAGCTGTTTTTT CASSFGSHTGELFF TRBV19 NA NA TRBJ2-2
TGTGCCAGCAGTTTATCAGGGACAGGGGAACACGAGCAGTACTTC CASSLSGTGEHEQYF TRBV27 NA TRBD1 TRBJ2-7
TGTGCAGGCCATAAGAGAGGACTACCGTATTACGAGCAGTACTTC CAGHKRGLPYYEQYF TRBV12-2 NA NA TRBJ2-7
TGTGCCAGCAGTGATTGGACAGTCAAGGACACTGAAGCTTTCTTT CASSDWTVKDTEAFF TRBV2 NA NA TRBJ1-1
TGTGCCAGCAGTTTAGTCGGAGGCAATGAGCAGTTCTTC CASSLVGGNEQFF TRBV27 NA NA TRBJ2-1
TGCGCCAGCACCGAAGGGACAGGGTATGAGCAGTTCTTC CASTEGTGYEQFF TRBV5-1 once TRBD1 TRBJ2-1
TGTGCCAGCAGCTTAATCAGGGGGAAGGCCGAGCAGTACTTC CASSLIRGKAEQYF TRBV7-3 NA TRBD1 TRBJ2-7
TGTGCCATCAGTGAGCCCGGGGACACAGATACGCAGTATTTT CAISEPGDTDTQYF TRBV10-3 once NA TRBJ2-3
TGTGCCAGCAGCTTAGCCCAGAGCCACTACGAGCAGTACTTC CASSLAQSHYEQYF TRBV7-6 NA NA TRBJ2-7
TGTGCCAGCAGCCCCGCCTACGAGCAGTACTTC CASSPAYEQYF TRBV7-8 few NA TRBJ2-7
TGCAGCGCCCAACTAGCGGGAAGTTTGTACGAGCAGTACTTC CSAQLAGSLYEQYF TRBV29-1 NA TRBD2 TRBJ2-7
TGTGCCAGCAGCTTAGGGCTGAACACTGAAGCTTTCTTT CASSLGLNTEAFF TRBV11-3 NA NA TRBJ1-1
TGTGCCATCAGCGGGGGACTCCGCGCCGATACGCAGTATTTT CAISGGLRADTQYF TRBV10-3 NA NA TRBJ2-3
TGTGCCAGCAGCCCCATTGCGGGCATACAAACAGATGGCTACACCTTC CASSPIAGIQTDGYTF TRBV7-2 NA NA TRBJ1-2
TGTGCCAGCAGTTTTGGGCTAGCGGGAGGGAGTTACGAGCAGTACTTC CASSFGLAGGSYEQYF TRBV27 NA TRBD2 TRBJ2-7
TGTGCCTGGAGTGTCGGGGCCGGGTTGGATGAGCAGTTCTTC CAWSVGAGLDEQFF TRBV30 NA NA TRBJ2-1
TGCGCCAGCAGCCAAGCCCCGGGATCTCCCTACAATGAGCAGTTCTTC CASSQAPGSPYNEQFF TRBV4-1 NA NA TRBJ2-1
TGCGCCAGCAGTGATATAATTGGGCGGTTCTACGAGCAGTACTTC CASSDIIGRFYEQYF TRBV10-2 NA NA TRBJ2-7
TGTGCCAGCGAGTCATCCTACAATGAGCAGTTCTTC CASESSYNEQFF TRBV9 NA NA TRBJ2-1
TGTGCCAGCAGCCAAGATCCCGGGACAGTCTATGGCTACACCTTC CASSQDPGTVYGYTF TRBV4-2 few TRBD1 TRBJ1-2
TGTGCCAGCAGTTTACGGGCCCAGCGGGGTCCCAATGAGCAGTTCTTC CASSLRAQRGPNEQFF TRBV27 once TRBD2 TRBJ2-1
TGCGCCAGCAGCCAAGGACTAGCGGGAGGACTACAAGAGACCCAGTACTTC CASSQGLAGGLQETQYF TRBV4-1 NA TRBD2 TRBJ2-5
TGCGCCAGCAGCCAAACGACGGGGGGCTACACTGAAGCTTTCTTT CASSQTTGGYTEAFF TRBV4-3 NA NA TRBJ1-1
TGTGCCAGCAGCTTAGAGATCGGACAGGGCCACGAGCAGTACTTC CASSLEIGQGHEQYF TRBV11-2 NA TRBD1 TRBJ2-7
TGTGCCAGCTCACCAACGGGGCTGCTAAACACCGGGGAGCTGTTTTTT CASSPTGLLNTGELFF TRBV18 NA NA TRBJ2-2
TGCGCCAGCAGCCAAGGACTGGTTCGAGAGACCCAGTACTTC CASSQGLVRETQYF TRBV4-3 once NA TRBJ2-5
TGTGCCAGCAGCTTTCCCGTGCGTGAGGCACTGGTCGGCTACACCTTC CASSFPVREALVGYTF TRBV7-9 NA NA TRBJ1-2
TGTGCCAGCAGCTTAGCGAAACACAGGGCCTTTGGTAATGAGCAGTTCTTC CASSLAKHRAFGNEQFF TRBV7-9 NA NA TRBJ2-1
TGTGCCAGTAGTTGGGCTGGACAGGGAAACACTGAAGCTTTCTTT CASSWAGQGNTEAFF TRBV19 few TRBD1 TRBJ1-1
TGTGCCAGTAGTATCTGGCACCTGGGAGATTCTGGGGCCAACGTCCTGACTTTC CASSIWHLGDSGANVLTF TRBV19 NA NA TRBJ2-6
TGTGCCAGCAGTTACGGGGGGGCCCAGCCCCAGCATTTT CASSYGGAQPQHF TRBV6-6 NA NA TRBJ1-5
TGCGCCAGCAGCCCCCTACCCCGGGATGAAAAACTGTTTTTT CASSPLPRDEKLFF TRBV4-3 few NA TRBJ1-4
TGTGCCAGCAGGGCAACGAACACTGAAGCTTTCTTT CASRATNTEAFF TRBV6-6 few NA TRBJ1-1
TGTGCCAGCAGCTTGGACCTGAGGAGCACCGGGGAGCTGTTTTTT CASSLDLRSTGELFF TRBV5-6 NA NA TRBJ2-2
TGTGCCAGCAGTTACAGACAGGGCAATCAGCCCCAGCATTTT CASSYRQGNQPQHF TRBV6-5 NA NA TRBJ1-5
TGTGCCAGCACTCGTTCAAGGCAGGCGGGTCAGCCCCAGCATTTT CASTRSRQAGQPQHF TRBV9 NA NA TRBJ1-5
TGTGCCAGCTCACCGGAGGTGACCAACACTGAAGCTTTCTTT CASSPEVTNTEAFF TRBV18 NA NA TRBJ1-1
TGTGCCAGCAGCTCCCCGACTAGCGGGACTAGCACAGATACGCAGTATTTT CASSSPTSGTSTDTQYF TRBV5-4 NA TRBD2 TRBJ2-3
TGTGCCAGCAGCAAGGGACAGGGAAATTCAGATACGCAGTATTTT CASSKGQGNSDTQYF TRBV9 NA TRBD1 TRBJ2-3